This T cell receptor beta chain is from a study of breast tumors, draining lymph nodes, adjacent tissues. In germline, CDR1 is LGHNA, CDR2 YNFKEQ. There are 16 residues in the CDR3. Trimming removed 1 base at V and 5 bases at J, with 17 bases between. Each CDR3 protein gets one entry after TCRdb re-called the multiplex PCR reads with MiXCR. The sample yields 83,000 or so distinct CDR3 sequences, roughly 19% seen once. Overall study results and limits: The lymph node origin of tumor T cells was framed as consistent with a hypothesis, not demonstrated.

At least ten counts were recorded for this clonotype. Its target is not known. Axillary draining lymph nodes of breast cancer patients supplied the node samples. The receptor was derived from a female donor with breast cancer. Some clones in this sample may be carry-over from other donors' samples. The sequencing sample was made of axillary lymph node tissue. The chain employs TRBV4-2 and TRBJ2-5; D could derive from TRBD1 or TRBD2 (5 bases each). This chain's CDR3 is CASSQGGERVGETQYF. In DNA form, the CDR3 reads TGTGCCAGCAGCCAAGGAGGGGAGAGAGTCGGGGAGACCCAGTACTTC.